The source of this T cell receptor (beta chain) is a study of T cell repertoires in cytomegalovirus infection. TCRdb processed the reads anew with MiXCR; each CDR3 protein has one entry. The table has more than 150,000 distinct CDR3 sequences, roughly a fifth seen once. This clonotype was detected a few times. The antigen is not known. Study-wide findings and caveats: The study found HLA-C-restricted CMV-specific TCR beta clonotypes dominating the ex vivo response.

What was sequenced was PBMCs. This sequence was found in a human donor in good health (CMV status not recorded). Some clones in this sample may be carry-over from other donors' samples.

The CDR3 loop reads CASMFQGSSGANVLTF. The CDR3 nucleotides are TGTGCCAGCATGTTTCAGGGATCCTCTGGGGCCAACGTCCTGACTTTC. This sequence joins TRBV2 and TRBJ2-6; possible D gene TRBD1, 5 bases. Germline V CDR1 and CDR2: SNHLY, FYNNEI. The CDR3 is 16 amino acids. Trimming pared 7 bases from V and 0 bases from J, leaving 13 bases between.